Sequencing of this TCR beta chain was carried out in a study of T cells in Graves' hyperthyroidism and ophthalmopathy. Study conclusions and caveats: A model using 13 V-J features told ophthalmopathy apart from stable hyperthyroidism.

Notes on this clonotype: Its target is not known.

The CDR3 has 14 amino acids. The V and J ends lost 0 bases and 7 bases respectively, with 12 bases between them. There were TCR beta CDR3 regions amplified from RNA transcripts. First-round RT-PCR targeting the TCR CDR3 was performed with the HTBI primer set. TCRdb fed the multiplex PCR reads into MiXCR, producing one record per CDR3 protein. Of more than 600,000 distinct CDR3 sequences listed, 16% are singletons. Sequences were obtained from blood. This clonotype was sampled from a man between 18 and 29 years old with Graves' hyperthyroidism. This chain joins TRBV12-3 or TRBV12-4 and TRBJ1-2; D is undetermined. The CDR3 DNA is TGTGCCAGCAGTTTAGCCCCGGGGTCGGGTGGCTACACCTTC. It encodes CASSLAPGSGGYTF.